What follows are 3 T cell receptor beta chains derived from one specimen sequenced in a study of T-cell memory formation after mild COVID-19. Via MiXCR, TCRdb re-called the 5' RACE reads, giving one row per CDR3 protein. The sample lists around 200,000 distinct CDR3 sequences, under 20% occurring once. Sequences were obtained from PBMCs or a T cell subset sorted from them (not recorded which). The receptors come from a man younger than 30 who had mild COVID-19 (a few samples of this study predate the infection). Cell type and time point are not known.

This clonotype came up a few times. The J gene is TRBJ2-5, the V gene TRBV20-1, with unresolved D. The V end lost 3 bases, the J end lost 6 bases, and 8 bases lay between the germline ends. CDR1 is DFQATT and CDR2 is SNEGSKA in the germline V gene (reference sequence). The CDR3 has 11 residues. CDR3: CSARSDQTQYF. The CDR3 nucleotides read TGCAGTGCTAGGTCTGACCAGACCCAGTACTTC.

This clonotype occurred a few times. The chain carries TRBV21-1 and TRBJ2-3; the table names TRBD2, a call not compared with the DNA. TRBV21-1 is annotated as a pseudogene. This CDR3 contains 17 residues. The CDR3 DNA follows: TGTGCCAGCAGCAAAGGAAGGTGCGGGGGGATGGCAGATACGCAGTATTTT. Protein: CASSKGRCGGMADTQYF.

The chain is built from TRBV19 and TRBJ2-7, with D hard to call. The CDR3 spans 12 residues. The germline CDR1 and CDR2 sequences are LNHDA and SQIVND (reference sequence). Trimming shortened V by 6 bases and J by 0 bases, and 6 bases separated the two germline ends. CDR3 in amino acids: CASRDRSYEQYF. The CDR3 DNA follows: TGTGCCAGTAGGGACCGCTCCTACGAGCAGTACTTC.